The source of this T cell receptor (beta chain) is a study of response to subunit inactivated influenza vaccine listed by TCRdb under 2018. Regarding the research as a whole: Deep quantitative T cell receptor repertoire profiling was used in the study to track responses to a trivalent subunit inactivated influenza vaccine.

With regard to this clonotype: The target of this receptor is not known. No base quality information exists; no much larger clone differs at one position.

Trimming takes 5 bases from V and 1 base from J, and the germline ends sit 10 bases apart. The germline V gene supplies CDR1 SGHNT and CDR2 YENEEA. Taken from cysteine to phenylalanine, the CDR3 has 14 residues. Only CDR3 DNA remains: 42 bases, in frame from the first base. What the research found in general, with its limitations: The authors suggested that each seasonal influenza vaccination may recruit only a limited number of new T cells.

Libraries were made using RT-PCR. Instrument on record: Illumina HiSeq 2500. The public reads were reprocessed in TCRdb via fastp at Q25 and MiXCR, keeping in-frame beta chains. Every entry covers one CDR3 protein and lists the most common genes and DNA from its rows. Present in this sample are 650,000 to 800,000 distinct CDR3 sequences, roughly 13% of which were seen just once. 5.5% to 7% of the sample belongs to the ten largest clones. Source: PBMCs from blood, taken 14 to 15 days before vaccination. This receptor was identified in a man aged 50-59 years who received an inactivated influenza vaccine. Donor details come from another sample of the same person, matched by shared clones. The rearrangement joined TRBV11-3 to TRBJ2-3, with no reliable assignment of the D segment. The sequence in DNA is TGTGCCAGCAGCCCCTTCGAGGGCACAGATACGCAGTATTTT. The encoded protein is CASSPFEGTDTQYF.